These 32 T cell receptor beta chains originate from one sample sequenced in a study of molecular identifiers for immune sequencing clone quantification. A single record per CDR3 protein comes from TCRdb applying MiXCR to the PCR reads. Of more than 450,000 distinct CDR3 sequences listed, over 20% were seen once; the top ten hold around 0.86%. The source material was naive CD8+ T cells from blood, with Jurkat cell RNA spiked in. This sample's subset: FACS-sorted CD8+CD4-CCR7+CD45RA+ naive T cells. The receptor source for this set is a human donor in good health. Some libraries in this study had Jurkat cell RNA spiked in.

This clonotype has a count of ten or more. For the CDR3, the DNA is TGTGCCAGCAGTGAAGGTGTCGAGCAGTACTTC. Protein: CASSEGVEQYF. The chain recombines TRBV6-1 with TRBJ2-7, with D uncertain. This CDR3 has 11 amino acids. Germline loops: CDR1 MNHNS, CDR2 SASEGT. Deletions cut 1 base from V and 6 bases from J, with 4 bases between.

This clonotype was detected many times. The V and J genes are TRBV5-6 and TRBJ2-3; 8 bases align to TRBD2. J lost 5 bases, V lost 10 bases, and 6 bases had no gene match. The CDR3 length is 12 residues. The germline CDR1 and CDR2 sequences are SGHDT and YYEEEE. The CDR3 reads CASASGGDTQYF. CDR3 nucleotides: TGTGCCTCCGCCAGCGGGGGAGATACGCAGTATTTT.

In this sample, this clonotype turned up many times. V gene TRBV29-1 combines with J gene TRBJ2-7; 10 nucleotides align to TRBD1. Germline-derived CDR1 and CDR2 are SQVTM and ANQGSEA. This CDR3 comprises 14 residues. The trim removed 3 bases at V and 2 bases at J, leaving 4 bases unmatched. The CDR3 loop is CSVEGTGAAYEQYF. CDR3 nucleotides: TGCAGCGTTGAGGGGACAGGGGCAGCCTACGAGCAGTACTTC.

Details on this clonotype: This sequence may be a read error, since a much larger clone differs from it by one base. The rearrangement links TRBV20-1 to TRBJ2-7; TRBD2 might be the D (6 bases). Per germline, CDR1 DFQATT and CDR2 SNEGSKA (reference sequence). This CDR3 has 12 residues. This chain's CDR3 is CSASRGNYVQYF. The CDR3 DNA sequence: TGCAGTGCTAGCCGGGGGAACTACGTGCAGTACTTC.

The V and J genes are TRBV27 and TRBJ1-4; possible D gene TRBD1, 5 bases. The CDR3 runs 14 residues. Germline CDR1 reads MNHEY; CDR2 reads SMNVEV (reference sequence). V was shortened by 2 bases and J by 3 bases, with 7 bases between the two germline ends. CDR3 residues: CASSLLGANEKLFF. CDR3 bases: TGTGCCAGCAGTTTACTGGGGGCTAATGAAAAACTGTTTTTT.

This clonotype came up many times. The chain couples TRBV20-1 to TRBJ2-4; no reliable D call. The CDR3 extends over 14 amino acids. With 0 bases removed from V and 9 bases from J, the gap between germline ends came to 15 bases. Germline V gene data show CDR1 as DFQATT and CDR2 as SNEGSKA (reference sequence). CDR3 bases: TGCAGTGCTAGAGATCCCCTAACGGTCGGCATTCAGTACTTC. Translated, it gives CSARDPLTVGIQYF.

This clonotype showed up just a few times. V usage is TRBV7-8 and J usage is TRBJ2-1, with D tentatively TRBD2 (6 bases). V dropped 4 bases and J dropped 10 bases, with 14 bases sitting between them. Germline V gene lookup returns CDR1 SGHVS and CDR2 FQNEAQ. The CDR3 is 13 residues long. In nucleotides, the CDR3 is TGTGCCAGCAGCTGGAGACTAGGAAGCGAGCAGTTCTTC. The encoded protein is CASSWRLGSEQFF.

This clonotype came up a few times. The chain joins TRBV7-9 to TRBJ1-2; D is perhaps TRBD1 (5 bases). V was trimmed by 0 bases and J by 4 bases, leaving 15 bases between them. The length of the CDR3 is 16 residues. The germline V gene encodes CDR1 SEHNR and CDR2 FQNEAQ (reference sequence). The DNA for the CDR3 is TGTGCCAGCAGCTTAGCGCCACTTTTCGACAGCTATGGCTACACCTTC. It encodes CASSLAPLFDSYGYTF.

A few counts support this clonotype. The chain is built from TRBV19 and TRBJ2-7, with 9 nucleotides matching TRBD1. The CDR3 is 13 residues long. V was pared by 10 bases and J by 3 bases, with 7 bases of the junction left unmatched. The germline V gene encodes CDR1 LNHDA and CDR2 SQIVND (reference sequence). CDR3 nucleotide sequence: TGTGCCACTGCAGGACAGGGGAACTACGAGCAGTACTTC. Residues: CATAGQGNYEQYF.

This clonotype has at least ten counts. This sequence joins TRBV20-1 and TRBJ1-6, with D unclear. Germline V gene data show CDR1 as DFQATT and CDR2 as SNEGSKA (reference sequence). Trimming took off 0 bases at V and 4 bases at J, with 10 bases between the two ends. The CDR3 loop spans 15 amino acids. CDR3 DNA sequence: TGCAGTGCTAGAGATTGGACGGATTATAATTCACCCCTCCACTTT. Translated, it gives CSARDWTDYNSPLHF.

The chain is built from TRBV6-1 and TRBJ2-2; D unclear. The germline V gene encodes CDR1 MNHNS and CDR2 SASEGT. Trimming took 1 base from V and 7 from J, leaving 13 bases between them. The CDR3 sequence is 15 residues long. CDR3 region: CASSEEGPLYGELFF. The CDR3 nucleotides are TGTGCCAGCAGTGAAGAAGGCCCCTTGTACGGGGAGCTGTTTTTT.

This clonotype was seen a handful of times. This chain uses TRBV15 with TRBJ2-7, with a weak D call TRBD1 (6 bases). This CDR3 contains 15 residues. The germline V and J ends were trimmed by 1 base and 3 bases, with 13 bases remaining between them. From germline, CDR1 is LNHNV and CDR2 YYDKDF (reference sequence). This CDR3 is CATSRGTQGSYEQYF. The CDR3 nucleotides are TGTGCCACCAGCAGAGGAACACAGGGAAGCTACGAGCAGTACTTC. Supplemented by reference TRBV15 and TRBJ2-7, the full variable domain reads DAMVIQNPRYQVTQFGKPVTLSCSQTLNHNVMYWYQQKSSQAPKLLFHYYDKDFNNEADTPDNFQSRRPNTSFCFLDIRSPGLGDTAMYLCATSRGTQGSYEQYFGPGTRLTVT.

Only a few counts were recorded for this clonotype. The gene calls are TRBV20-1 and TRBJ2-7, with TRBD2 matching over 11 bases. The germline V gene has CDR1 DFQATT and CDR2 SNEGSKA (reference sequence). V lost 3 bases, J lost 1 base, and 8 bases stayed unmatched. This CDR3 spans 16 amino acids. The CDR3 nucleotides are TGCAGTGCTAGTCCTGGACTAGCGGGCCTTTCCTACGAGCAGTACTTC. Its translation: CSASPGLAGLSYEQYF.

Many counts were recorded for this clonotype. The chain links TRBV18 to TRBJ2-5; D not resolved. The CDR3 loop spans 13 amino acids. The germline V and J ends were trimmed by 0 bases and 5 bases, with 7 bases remaining between them. Per germline, CDR1 KGHSH and CDR2 LQKENI. CDR3 in DNA: TGTGCCAGCTCACCACCAACTGGCGAGACCCAGTACTTC. Its translation is CASSPPTGETQYF.

This clonotype showed up just a few times. V usage is TRBV2 and J usage is TRBJ2-7, with D perhaps TRBD2 (5 bases). V lost 3 bases to trimming and J lost 0 bases, with 15 bases between them. CDR3 size: 16 residues. Germline V gene sequence: CDR1 SNHLY, CDR2 FYNNEI. The CDR3 sequence is CASSEFSAGSSYEQYF. The CDR3 DNA sequence: TGTGCCAGCAGTGAGTTCTCGGCTGGGAGCTCCTACGAGCAGTACTTC.

This chain uses TRBV29-1 with TRBJ1-2; no firm D call. The CDR3 totals 13 residues. Germline V lookup: CDR1 SQVTM, CDR2 ANQGSEA. V was clipped by 4 bases and J by 2 bases, with 11 bases between them. The CDR3 loop reads CSVASTLNYGYTF. In nucleotides, the CDR3 is TGCAGCGTTGCCAGTACGCTGAACTATGGCTACACCTTC.

The chain is built from TRBV5-1 and TRBJ2-7; possibly TRBD2 for D (6 bases). Germline V CDR1 and CDR2: SGHRS, YFSETQ. The CDR3 is 14 amino acids. The V end lost 1 base, the J end lost 3 bases, and 11 bases lay between the germline ends. The CDR3 DNA is TGCGCCAGCAGCTTGCCGGGGGACTTCTACGAGCAGTACTTC. This gives the protein CASSLPGDFYEQYF.

This clonotype has a count of ten or more. This chain connects TRBV7-9 to TRBJ2-3, with a weak D call TRBD1 (5 bases). V lost 3 bases and J lost 2, with 12 bases in between. Germline assignment: CDR1 SEHNR and CDR2 FQNEAQ (reference sequence). The CDR3 covers 15 residues. CDR3 amino acids: CASSFTRDNTDTQYF. The CDR3 DNA sequence: TGTGCCAGCAGCTTCACCAGGGATAACACAGATACGCAGTATTTT.

This clonotype was recorded a few times. The V and J genes are TRBV30 and TRBJ2-2; maybe TRBD2 (5 bases). Trimming took 2 bases from V and 7 from J, leaving 17 bases between them. There are 15 residues in the CDR3. Per the germline V gene, CDR1 is GTSNPN and CDR2 is SVGIG (reference sequence). The CDR3 DNA follows: TGTGCCTGGAGTCAGCACACTAGTATCGTCGGGGAGCTGTTTTTT. This sequence encodes CAWSQHTSIVGELFF.

This clonotype was counted a few times. The chain uses TRBV4-1 and TRBJ1-5, with 7 bases matching TRBD1. The germline V gene encodes CDR1 MGHRA and CDR2 YSYEKL. J was trimmed by 0 bases and V by 9 bases; bases with no gene match: 8. The CDR3 totals 15 residues. This CDR3 reads CASRDRDISNQPQHF. In DNA form, the CDR3 reads TGCGCCAGTCGAGACAGGGATATTAGCAATCAGCCCCAGCATTTT.

There are a few counts of this clonotype. V is TRBV2 and J is TRBJ2-7; 11 bases agree with TRBD1. The length of the CDR3 is 13 residues. V shed 7 bases, J shed 7 bases, and the junction held 6 bases outside the gene matches. Germline loops: CDR1 SNHLY, CDR2 FYNNEI. CDR3 loop: CASMDRGHGEQYF. CDR3 nucleotides: TGTGCCAGCATGGACAGGGGGCATGGGGAGCAGTACTTC.

In the case of this clonotype: This sequence may be a read error, since a much larger clone differs from it by one base. The chain joins TRBV12-3 or TRBV12-4 to TRBJ2-2; 9 positions agree with TRBD2. CDR3 size: 16 residues. J was trimmed by 13 bases and V by 5 bases; bases with no gene match: 17. CDR3 loop: CASSHPSGTSFWGLFF. The CDR3 region has the DNA TGTGCCAGCAGTCATCCTAGCGGGACGTCGTTTTGGGGGCTGTTTTTT.

The chain is built from TRBV3-1 and TRBJ1-5; D unclear. The CDR3 contains 15 residues. Germline loops: CDR1 LGHDT, CDR2 YNNKEL (reference sequence). V was pared by 5 bases and J by 4 bases, with 15 bases between. DNA of the CDR3: TGTGCCAGCAGCTTGGGTTGGAACTTGAATCAGCCCCAGCATTTT. Translating gives CASSLGWNLNQPQHF.

The chain carries TRBV12-3 or TRBV12-4 and TRBJ2-5; D is perhaps TRBD2 (6 bases). CDR3 length: 16 amino acids. V gave up 6 bases and J gave up 5 bases, with 22 bases separating them. In nucleotides, the CDR3 is TGTGCCAGCAGCCGAGGGAGCGGGTGGCCATTTGAGACCCAGTACTTC. Its protein is CASSRGSGWPFETQYF.

This clonotype was picked up a small number of times. The rearrangement joins TRBV10-3 to TRBJ1-2, with TRBD1 matching over 7 bases. The V segment lost 2 bases and the J segment 7 bases; nucleotides outside the gene matches: 4. Germline CDR1 reads ENHRY; CDR2 reads SYGVKD. The CDR3 covers 13 residues. The CDR3 nucleotides are TGTGCCATCAGTGAGACAGGGGAGAGTGGCTACACCTTC. Protein sequence: CAISETGESGYTF.

This clonotype came up many times. The chain couples TRBV3-1 to TRBJ1-5; the D gene is possibly TRBD1 (5 bases). Germline loops: CDR1 LGHDT, CDR2 YNNKEL (reference sequence). This CDR3 is built from 14 residues. V was clipped by 0 bases and J by 7 bases, with 10 bases between them. This CDR3 is CASSQDEGVQPQHF. CDR3 nucleotide sequence: TGTGCCAGCAGCCAAGATGAAGGGGTACAGCCCCAGCATTTT.

This clonotype was seen a handful of times. The V and J genes are TRBV6-6 and TRBJ2-3; tentative D call: TRBD2 (7 bases). CDR1 is MNHNY, CDR2 SVGAGI, per germline (reference sequence). The CDR3 is 16 residues long. V was cut by 2 bases and J by 0 bases, with 12 bases left in between. This CDR3 is CASSYEGGGSTDTQYF. The CDR3 region has the DNA TGTGCCAGCAGTTACGAGGGAGGGGGTAGCACAGATACGCAGTATTTT.

V and J are TRBV7-6 and TRBJ1-3; D gene unclear. The CDR3 contains 18 residues. Germline assignment: CDR1 SGHVS and CDR2 FNYEAQ. The V gene lost 2 bases and the J gene lost 3 bases, with 20 bases spanning the gap. CDR3 protein: CASSLSVVRRSGGNTIYF. In DNA form, the CDR3 reads TGTGCCAGCAGCTTAAGCGTTGTACGGCGTTCGGGTGGAAACACCATATATTTT.

This clonotype was seen repeatedly, ten times or more. The gene calls are TRBV6-5 and TRBJ2-6; D call uncertain. V was pared by 8 bases and J by 0 bases, with 11 bases between. CDR3 length equals 15 residues. In germline, CDR1 is MNHEY, CDR2 SVGAGI. The CDR3 region is CASFPLSSGANVLTF. CDR3 coding DNA: TGTGCCAGCTTCCCGCTAAGCTCTGGGGCCAACGTCCTGACTTTC.

In its sample, this clonotype was seen many times. The chain combines TRBV11-2 with TRBJ2-1, with D perhaps matching TRBD2 (6 bases). CDR1 is SGHAT, CDR2 FQNNGV, per germline. There are 15 residues in the CDR3. The V end was cut by 1 base, the J end by 8 bases, with 15 bases between. As DNA, the CDR3 is TGTGCCAGCAGCTTAGGGGGACTGACGAACCATGAGCAGTTCTTC. Amino acid sequence: CASSLGGLTNHEQFF.

The rearrangement joins TRBV14 to TRBJ1-1; possible D gene TRBD1, 6 bases. The CDR3 length is 13 residues. V was cut by 7 bases and J by 0 bases, with 9 bases left in between. Per the germline V gene, CDR1 is SGHDN and CDR2 is FVKESK. Here the CDR3 DNA reads TGTGCCAGCACCACAGGGATGAACACTGAAGCTTTCTTT. Its translation is CASTTGMNTEAFF.

In the case of this clonotype: Given a much more abundant clone one base away, this may be a read error. This chain uses TRBV25-1 with TRBJ2-1; unclear D gene. The CDR3 runs 13 residues. The germline V gene has CDR1 MGHDK and CDR2 SYGVNS. The CDR3 DNA follows: TGTGCCAGCAGTGAAGTAATCTACAATGAGCGGTTCTTC. Protein sequence: CASSEVIYNERFF.